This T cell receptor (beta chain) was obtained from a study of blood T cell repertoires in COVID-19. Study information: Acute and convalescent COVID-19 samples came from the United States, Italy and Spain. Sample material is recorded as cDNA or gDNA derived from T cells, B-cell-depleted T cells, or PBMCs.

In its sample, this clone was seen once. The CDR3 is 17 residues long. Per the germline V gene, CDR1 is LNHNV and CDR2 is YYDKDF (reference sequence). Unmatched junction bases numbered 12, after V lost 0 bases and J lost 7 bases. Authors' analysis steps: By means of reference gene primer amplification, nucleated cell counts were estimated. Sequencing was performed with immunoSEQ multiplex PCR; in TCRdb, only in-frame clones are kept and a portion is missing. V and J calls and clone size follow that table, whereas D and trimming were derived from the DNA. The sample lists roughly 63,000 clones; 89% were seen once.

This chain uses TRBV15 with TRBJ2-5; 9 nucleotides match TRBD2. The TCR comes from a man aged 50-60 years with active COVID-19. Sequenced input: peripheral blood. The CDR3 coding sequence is TGTGCCACCAGCAGAGATCATTCGGCGGGGGGGCTTGGGACCCAGTACTTC. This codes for CATSRDHSAGGLGTQYF.